Presented here are 17 T cell receptor beta chains from one specimen sequenced in a study of T-cell reconstitution after alpha-beta-depleted transplantation in children. It was with unique molecular identifiers that the TCRbeta library was prepared. TCRdb re-analysed the PCR reads in MiXCR, keeping a single row per CDR3 protein. The sample carries more than 500,000 distinct CDR3 sequences, about 10% recorded once. Sequencing used PBMCs, mostly from graft donor cells, obtained 180 days after TCRalphabeta/CD19-depleted stem cell transplant. These receptors were collected from a female patient between 2 and 15 years old who had a stem cell transplant for aplastic anemia, so the T cells may come from the graft donor.

This clonotype appeared many times. The chain links TRBV28 to TRBJ1-2; the match to TRBD1 covers 7 bases. CDR3 size: 14 residues. Trimming at V came to 6 bases and at J to 5 bases, leaving 9 bases not matched to a gene. Germline loops: CDR1 MDHEN, CDR2 SYDVKM. The CDR3 loop is CASRDRTGEYGYTF. Here the CDR3 DNA reads TGTGCCAGCAGAGACAGAACAGGGGAATATGGCTACACCTTC.

This clonotype has only a few counts. The V gene is TRBV6-1, the J gene TRBJ1-5, with D tentatively TRBD1 (6 bases). This CDR3 has 15 residues. Looked up from germline, CDR1 is MNHNS and CDR2 is SASEGT. Trimming removed 5 bases at V and 5 bases at J, with 16 bases between. For the CDR3, the DNA is TGTGCCAGCAGTCAAATCGACAGGATTGATCAGCCCCAGCATTTT. This translates into CASSQIDRIDQPQHF.

This clonotype was detected only a few times. CDR3 coding DNA: TGTGCCAGCAGTTTAAATTCTGGAAACACCATATATTTT. It yields the protein CASSLNSGNTIYF. The rearrangement uses TRBV28 and TRBJ1-3; D is uncertain. Germline assignment: CDR1 MDHEN and CDR2 SYDVKM. This CDR3 is 13 amino acids long. With 2 bases removed from V and 1 base from J, the gap between germline ends came to 3 bases.

This clonotype was observed a handful of times. The V gene is TRBV29-1, the J gene TRBJ2-5; the D call may be TRBD1 or TRBD2 (5 bases each). With 3 bases removed from V and 1 base from J, the gap between germline ends came to 12 bases. The CDR3 contains 14 residues. Germline V gene lookup returns CDR1 SQVTM and CDR2 ANQGSEA. CDR3 sequence: CSVDRGVGQETQYF. The CDR3 region has the DNA TGCAGCGTTGACCGGGGCGTGGGCCAAGAGACCCAGTACTTC.

This clonotype has a handful of counts. V usage is TRBV28 and J usage is TRBJ2-7; no firm D call. CDR3 size: 12 residues. Trimming shortened V by 8 bases and J by 0 bases, and 8 bases separated the two germline ends. Germline-derived CDR1 and CDR2 are MDHEN and SYDVKM. CDR3 sequence (DNA): TGTGCCAGCGCGCAGGACTCCTACGAGCAGTACTTC. Translating gives CASAQDSYEQYF.

This clonotype occurred a few times. J is TRBJ1-1 and V is TRBV29-1, with D perhaps matching TRBD1 (5 bases). Germline CDR1 is SQVTM and CDR2 is ANQGSEA. CDR3 length: 15 amino acids. Trimming shortened V by 4 bases and J by 1 base, and 16 bases separated the two germline ends. CDR3 sequence reads: CSVARQGRENTEAFF. The CDR3 DNA is TGCAGCGTTGCCCGGCAGGGAAGGGAGAACACTGAAGCTTTCTTT.

This clonotype was picked up a small number of times. The gene calls are TRBV29-1 and TRBJ1-1; no clear D gene. The CDR3 extends over 14 amino acids. The V end lost 4 bases, the J end lost 6 bases, and 18 bases lay between the germline ends. Per germline, CDR1 SQVTM and CDR2 ANQGSEA. CDR3 sequence reads: CSVVPMKVEAEAFF. The CDR3 coding sequence is TGCAGCGTTGTACCGATGAAGGTCGAGGCTGAAGCTTTCTTT.

This clonotype was detected a few times. The rearrangement links TRBV11-1 to TRBJ1-2; 8 nucleotides match TRBD1. Germline V gene sequence: CDR1 SGHAT, CDR2 FQDESV (reference sequence). V gave up 3 bases and J gave up 4 bases; unmatched junction bases: 16. The CDR3 sequence is 18 residues long. The DNA for the CDR3 is TGTGCCAGCAGCTTCGAGCTTCCGTGGACAGGGTGGACCTATGGCTACACCTTC. Encoded protein: CASSFELPWTGWTYGYTF.

V usage is TRBV10-3 and J usage is TRBJ2-7; the match to TRBD1 covers 10 bases. The CDR3 spans 13 residues. Trimming at V came to 11 bases and at J to 3 bases, leaving 7 bases not matched to a gene. Germline CDR1 and CDR2: ENHRY and SYGVKD. CDR3 nucleotide sequence: TGTGCCGTTCAGGGGACAGGGGACTACGAGCAGTACGTC. Amino acids: CAVQGTGDYEQYV.

This clonotype was seen a few times. V is TRBV7-9 and J is TRBJ2-7, with D perhaps given as TRBD1 or TRBD2 (5 bases each). V dropped 6 bases and J dropped 2 bases, with 14 bases sitting between them. The CDR3 is 14 amino acids. Germline CDR1 and CDR2: SEHNR and FQNEAQ (reference sequence). The CDR3 region is CASRADGAPYEQYF. CDR3 DNA sequence: TGTGCCAGCAGGGCCGACGGGGCCCCCTACGAGCAGTACTTC.

This clonotype was observed a few times. J is TRBJ2-1 and V is TRBV14, with 13 bases identical to TRBD2. CDR3 size: 15 residues. CDR1 is SGHDN, CDR2 FVKESK, per germline. V dropped 5 bases and J dropped 8; count of bases not matched to a gene: 6. CDR3 nucleotides: TGTGCCAGCAGCACCCGGACTAGCGGGAGCTATGAGCAGTTCTTC. As protein: CASSTRTSGSYEQFF.

Only a few counts were recorded for this clonotype. The V and J genes are TRBV6-2 or TRBV6-3 and TRBJ2-5; TRBD2 agrees at 9 bases. J gave up 1 base and V 0 bases, and 15 bases lay outside the gene matches. The CDR3 contains 20 residues. Germline V lookup: CDR1 MNHEY, CDR2 SVGEGT. The CDR3 nucleotides are TGTGCCAGCAGTTACTCGTGGCGGGAGGGCCTGTTGTTGGTCCAAGAGACCCAGTACTTC. It encodes CASSYSWREGLLLVQETQYF.

The chain employs TRBV12-3 or TRBV12-4 and TRBJ1-2; D is perhaps TRBD1 (5 bases). The CDR3 consists of 13 residues. Trimming took 3 bases from V and 8 from J, leaving 13 bases between them. The CDR3 loop is CASSFAGGGGYTF. DNA for the CDR3: TGTGCCAGCAGTTTTGCGGGGGGTGGGGGCTACACCTTC.

Only a few counts were recorded for this clonotype. The chain carries TRBV29-1 and TRBJ1-1; TRBD1 matches 11 bases. J was trimmed by 0 bases and V by 5 bases; bases with no gene match: 14. Germline-derived CDR1 and CDR2 are SQVTM and ANQGSEA. This CDR3 spans 18 amino acids. The CDR3 sequence is CSVCGRKGQGDMNTEAFF. In DNA form, the CDR3 reads TGCAGCGTTTGCGGGAGGAAGGGACAGGGGGACATGAACACTGAAGCTTTCTTT.

The table lists this clonotype with a few counts. The chain recombines TRBV7-2 with TRBJ2-1; tentative D call: TRBD1 (6 bases). The CDR3 has 13 residues. Germline-derived CDR1 and CDR2 are SGHTA and FQGNSA. The V end was cut by 2 bases, the J end by 5 bases, with 7 bases between. In DNA form, the CDR3 reads TGTGCCAGCAGCTTAAAGGGGGACAATGAGCAGTTCTTC. Translated: CASSLKGDNEQFF.

This sequence joins TRBV18 and TRBJ2-7; D remains ambiguous. The V end lost 3 bases, the J end lost 0 bases, and 9 bases lay between the germline ends. Per germline, CDR1 KGHSH and CDR2 LQKENI. This CDR3 has 14 residues. CDR3 nucleotide sequence: TGTGCCAGCTCACCTTGGGGTAACTCCTACGAGCAGTACTTC. It specifies CASSPWGNSYEQYF.

There are many counts of this clonotype. The V call is TRBV9, the J call TRBJ2-4, with D possibly being TRBD2 (5 bases). The CDR3 has 18 amino acids. Germline V lookup: CDR1 SGDLS, CDR2 YYNGEE. V lost 0 bases and J 0 bases, leaving 16 bases between the germline ends. CDR3 in amino acids: CASSVGGRMAVAKNIQYF. The CDR3 bases are TGTGCCAGCAGCGTAGGAGGGAGAATGGCCGTAGCCAAAAACATTCAGTACTTC.